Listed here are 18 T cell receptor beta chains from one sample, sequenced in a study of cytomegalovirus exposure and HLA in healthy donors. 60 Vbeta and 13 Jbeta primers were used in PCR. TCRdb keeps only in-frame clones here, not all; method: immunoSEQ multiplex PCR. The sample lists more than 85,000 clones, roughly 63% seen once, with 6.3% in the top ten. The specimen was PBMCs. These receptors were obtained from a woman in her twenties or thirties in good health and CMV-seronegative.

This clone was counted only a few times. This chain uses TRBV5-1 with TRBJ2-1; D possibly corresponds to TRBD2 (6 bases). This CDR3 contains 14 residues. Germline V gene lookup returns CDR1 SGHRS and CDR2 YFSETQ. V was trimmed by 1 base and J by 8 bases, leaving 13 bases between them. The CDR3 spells CASSLSWGVDEQFF. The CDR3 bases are TGCGCCAGCAGCTTGTCATGGGGGGTGGATGAGCAGTTCTTC.

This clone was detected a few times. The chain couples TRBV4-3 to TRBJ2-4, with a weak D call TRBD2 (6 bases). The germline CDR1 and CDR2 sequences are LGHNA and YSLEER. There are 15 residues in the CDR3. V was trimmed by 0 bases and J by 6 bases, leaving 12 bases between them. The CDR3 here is CASSQDSLGGNIQYF. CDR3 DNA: TGCGCCAGCAGCCAAGACAGTCTGGGAGGAAACATTCAGTACTTC.

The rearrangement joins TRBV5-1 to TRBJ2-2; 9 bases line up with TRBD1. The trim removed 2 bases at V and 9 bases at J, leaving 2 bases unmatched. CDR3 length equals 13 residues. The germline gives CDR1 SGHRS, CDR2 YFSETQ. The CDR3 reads CASSLTGGRELFF. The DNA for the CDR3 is TGCGCCAGCAGCTTAACAGGGGGCAGGGAGCTGTTTTTT.

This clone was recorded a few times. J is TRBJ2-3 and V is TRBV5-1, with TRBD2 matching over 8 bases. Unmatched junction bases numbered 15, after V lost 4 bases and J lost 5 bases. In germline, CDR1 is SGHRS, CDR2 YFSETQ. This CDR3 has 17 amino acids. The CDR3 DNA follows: TGCGCCAGCAGCCTTGAAGGCTTCGCGGGAGGTAAAGATACGCAGTATTTT. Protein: CASSLEGFAGGKDTQYF.

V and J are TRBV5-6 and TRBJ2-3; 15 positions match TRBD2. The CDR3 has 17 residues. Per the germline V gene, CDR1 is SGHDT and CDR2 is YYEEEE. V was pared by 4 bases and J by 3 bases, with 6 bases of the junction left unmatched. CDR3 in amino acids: CASSPEGTSGRTDTQYF. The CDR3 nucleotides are TGTGCCAGCAGCCCGGAGGGGACTAGCGGGAGGACAGATACGCAGTATTTT.

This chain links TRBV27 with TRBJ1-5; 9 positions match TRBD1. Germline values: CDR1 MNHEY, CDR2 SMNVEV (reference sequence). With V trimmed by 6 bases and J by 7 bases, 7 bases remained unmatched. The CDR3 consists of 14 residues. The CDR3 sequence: CASRKQGAGQPQHF. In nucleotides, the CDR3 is TGTGCCAGCAGGAAACAGGGGGCAGGGCAGCCCCAGCATTTT.

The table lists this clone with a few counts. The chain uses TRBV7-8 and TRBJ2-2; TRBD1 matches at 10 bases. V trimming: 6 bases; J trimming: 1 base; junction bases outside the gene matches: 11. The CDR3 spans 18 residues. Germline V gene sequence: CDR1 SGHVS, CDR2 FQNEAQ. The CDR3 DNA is TGTGCCAGCAGACCTCATGGACAGGGGGGATTGAACACCGGGGAGCTGTTTTTT. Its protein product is CASRPHGQGGLNTGELFF.

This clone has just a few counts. CDR3 in amino acids: CAWSIGGSGYEQYF. Here the CDR3 DNA reads TGTGCCTGGAGTATAGGCGGGAGCGGCTACGAGCAGTACTTC. The chain employs TRBV30 and TRBJ2-7; 7 bases are a match to TRBD2. V was pared by 2 bases and J by 3 bases, with 7 bases of the junction left unmatched. Germline CDR1 GTSNPN, CDR2 SVGIG (reference sequence). CDR3 length: 14 amino acids. Together with reference TRBV30 and TRBJ2-7, the CDR3 gives the full variable domain: SQTIHQWPATLVQPVGSPLSLECTVEGTSNPNLYWYRQAAGRGLQLLFYSVGIGQISSEVPQNLSASRPQDRQFILSSKKLLLSDSGFYLCAWSIGGSGYEQYFGPGTRLTVT.

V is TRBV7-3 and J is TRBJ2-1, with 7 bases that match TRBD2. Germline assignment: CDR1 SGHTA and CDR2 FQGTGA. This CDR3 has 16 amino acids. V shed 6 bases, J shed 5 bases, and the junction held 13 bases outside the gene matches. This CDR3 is CASSHAGVLANNEQFF. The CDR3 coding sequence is TGTGCCAGCAGTCACGCGGGGGTTTTAGCCAACAATGAGCAGTTCTTC. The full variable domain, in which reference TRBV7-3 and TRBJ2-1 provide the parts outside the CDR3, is GAGVSQTPSNKVTEKGKYVELRCDPISGHTALYWYRQSLGQGPEFLIYFQGTGAADDSGLPNDRFFAVRPEGSVSTLKIQRTERGDSAVYLCASSHAGVLANNEQFFGPGTRLTVL.

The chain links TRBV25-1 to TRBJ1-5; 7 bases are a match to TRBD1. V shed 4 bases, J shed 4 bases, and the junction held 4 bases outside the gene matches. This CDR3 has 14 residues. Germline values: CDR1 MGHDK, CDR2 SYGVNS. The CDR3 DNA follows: TGTGCCAGCAGTGGACAGGGTGGGAATCAGCCCCAGCATTTT. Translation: CASSGQGGNQPQHF.

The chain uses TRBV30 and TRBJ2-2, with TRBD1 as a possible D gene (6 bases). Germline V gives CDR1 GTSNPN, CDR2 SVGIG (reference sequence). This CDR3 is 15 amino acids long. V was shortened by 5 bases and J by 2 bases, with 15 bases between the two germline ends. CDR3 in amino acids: CAWGQLGVNTGELFF. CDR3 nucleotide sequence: TGTGCCTGGGGACAGTTGGGGGTAAACACCGGGGAGCTGTTTTTT.

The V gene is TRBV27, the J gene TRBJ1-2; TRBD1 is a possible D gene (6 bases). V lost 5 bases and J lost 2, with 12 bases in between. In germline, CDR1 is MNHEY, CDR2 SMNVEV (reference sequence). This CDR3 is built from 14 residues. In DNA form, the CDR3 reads TGTGCCAGCAGTAAGGGGGACACCAACTATGGCTACACCTTC. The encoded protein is CASSKGDTNYGYTF.

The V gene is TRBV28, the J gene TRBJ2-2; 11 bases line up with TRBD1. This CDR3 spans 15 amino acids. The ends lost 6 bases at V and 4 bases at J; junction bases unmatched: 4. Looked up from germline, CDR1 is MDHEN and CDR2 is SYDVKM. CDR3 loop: CASSPGQGATGELFF. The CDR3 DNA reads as TGTGCCAGCAGCCCTGGACAGGGGGCCACCGGGGAGCTGTTTTTT.

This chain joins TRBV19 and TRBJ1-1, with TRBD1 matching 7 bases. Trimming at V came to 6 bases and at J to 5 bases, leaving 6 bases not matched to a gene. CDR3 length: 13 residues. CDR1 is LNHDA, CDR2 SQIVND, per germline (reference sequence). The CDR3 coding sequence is TGTGCCAGTAGGGACAGGTCGGGGACTGAAGCTTTCTTT. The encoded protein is CASRDRSGTEAFF.

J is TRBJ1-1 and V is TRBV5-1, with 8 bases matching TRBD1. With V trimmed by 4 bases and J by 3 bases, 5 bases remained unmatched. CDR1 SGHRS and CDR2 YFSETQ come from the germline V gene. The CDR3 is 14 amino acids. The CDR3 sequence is CASSRGQVDTEAFF. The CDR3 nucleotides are TGCGCCAGCAGCAGGGGACAGGTCGACACTGAAGCTTTCTTT.

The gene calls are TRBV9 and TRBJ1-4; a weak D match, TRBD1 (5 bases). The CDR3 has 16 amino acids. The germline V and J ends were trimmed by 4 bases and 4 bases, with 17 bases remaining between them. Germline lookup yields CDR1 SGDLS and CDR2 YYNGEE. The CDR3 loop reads CASSPRTGEGNEKLFF. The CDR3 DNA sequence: TGTGCCAGCAGCCCTCGGACGGGGGAAGGTAATGAAAAACTGTTTTTT.

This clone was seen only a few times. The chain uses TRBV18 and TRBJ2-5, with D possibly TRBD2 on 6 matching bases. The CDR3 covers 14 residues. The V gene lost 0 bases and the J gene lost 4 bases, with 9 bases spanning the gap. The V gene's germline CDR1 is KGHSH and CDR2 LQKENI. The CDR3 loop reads CASSPPGGAETQYF. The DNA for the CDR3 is TGTGCCAGCTCACCACCGGGGGGTGCAGAGACCCAGTACTTC.

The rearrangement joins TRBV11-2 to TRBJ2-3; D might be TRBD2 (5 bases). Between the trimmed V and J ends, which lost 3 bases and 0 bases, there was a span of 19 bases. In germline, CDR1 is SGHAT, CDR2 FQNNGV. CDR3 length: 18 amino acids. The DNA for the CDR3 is TGTGCCAGCAGCTTCTCGCGGGTCGGATTCCTTAGCACAGATACGCAGTATTTT. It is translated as CASSFSRVGFLSTDTQYF.